One sample yielded the 20 T cell receptor beta chains listed below, sequenced in a study of Ad26.COV2.S vaccination and SARS-CoV-2 variants. Indicated treatment: 19 received Ad26.COV2.S at low or high dose, single or two shots; several received placebo; per-sample allocation not given. Sampling occurred on day 63 after the first vaccine or placebo injection. Generated by immunoSEQ multiplex PCR, the TCRdb table keeps only in-frame clones and is missing some. The sample records roughly 300,000 clones, around nine tenths being singletons. The sample here was peripheral blood, taken in a trial of Ad26.COV2.S vaccine versus placebo. The receptors were sampled from a person between 18 and 60 years old who received the Ad26.COV2.S COVID-19 vaccine or a placebo.

On this clone: At one boundary the junction diverges from the germline segment, which might be a read error. This chain links TRBV2 with TRBJ1-1; D is perhaps TRBD1 (6 bases). The CDR3 length is 13 residues. Germline V gene lookup returns CDR1 SNHLY and CDR2 FYNNEI. CDR3 region: CATSQGRNTEAFF. DNA for the CDR3: TGTGCCACCAGTCAGGGGAGGAACACTGAAGCTTTCTTT.

This chain uses TRBV4-1 with TRBJ2-7; 7 bases agree with TRBD1. Germline trimming cut 4 bases from V and 0 bases from J; bases unmatched to any gene: 6. The CDR3 length is 15 residues. Germline CDR1 is MGHRA and CDR2 is YSYEKL. DNA for the CDR3: TGCGCCAGCAGCCGAGGGACAGCGAGCTCCTACGAGCAGTACTTC. Amino acids: CASSRGTASSYEQYF.

The chain recombines TRBV6-2 or TRBV6-3 with TRBJ2-7; TRBD1 aligns across 11 bases. Germline V lookup: CDR1 MNHEY, CDR2 SVGEGT. The CDR3 extends over 17 amino acids. J was trimmed by 1 base and V by 5 bases; bases with no gene match: 10. The CDR3 loop reads CASSTRKGQGASYEQYF. The DNA of the CDR3 is TGTGCCAGCAGTACGAGAAAAGGACAGGGGGCTTCCTACGAGCAGTACTTC.

In its sample, this clone was seen once. This rearrangement joins TRBV4-1 to TRBJ2-7; 11 bases are a match to TRBD2. The length of the CDR3 is 16 residues. The germline gives CDR1 MGHRA, CDR2 YSYEKL. V gave up 1 base and J gave up 3 bases; unmatched junction bases: 5. The CDR3 reads CASSQGGLAGIYEQYF. Here the CDR3 DNA reads TGCGCCAGCAGCCAAGGTGGACTAGCGGGCATCTACGAGCAGTACTTC.

The chain is built from TRBV6-5 and TRBJ1-1; D remains unclear. CDR1 and CDR2 from the germline V gene are MNHEY and SVGAGI. The CDR3 consists of 12 residues. Trimming took off 4 bases at V and 7 bases at J, with 10 bases between the two ends. The CDR3 region has the DNA TGTGCCAGCAGTTCAAGGGCGGATGAAGCTTTCTTT. Amino acids: CASSSRADEAFF.

Here the CDR3 reads CASSAAQGGNSPLHF. The CDR3 DNA reads as TGTGCCAGCAGCGCGGCACAGGGGGGTAATTCACCCCTCCACTTT. This rearrangement joins TRBV9 to TRBJ1-6; 8 bases line up with TRBD1. Trimming took 3 bases from V and 6 from J; bases not matched to a gene: 5. CDR1 is SGDLS, CDR2 YYNGEE, per germline. This CDR3 is 15 amino acids long.

This chain uses TRBV4-3 with TRBJ2-6, with D uncertain. From germline, CDR1 is LGHNA and CDR2 YSLEER. The length of the CDR3 is 18 residues. V lost 0 bases and J lost 0, with 12 bases in between. The CDR3 sequence is CASSQDLSEISGANVLTF. The DNA of the CDR3 is TGCGCCAGCAGCCAAGATCTCTCGGAAATCTCTGGGGCCAACGTCCTGACTTTC.

V is TRBV27 and J is TRBJ2-2; D remains unclear. The V end was cut by 6 bases, the J end by 3 bases, with 5 bases between. The germline gives CDR1 MNHEY, CDR2 SMNVEV (reference sequence). This CDR3 contains 12 residues. The CDR3 coding sequence is TGTGCCAGCAGAGATGACACCGGGGAGCTGTTTTTT. It codes for CASRDDTGELFF.

This chain uses TRBV5-6 with TRBJ2-7; 8 positions match TRBD1. V was clipped by 4 bases and J by 1 base; unmatched bases: 4. The V gene's germline CDR1 is SGHDT and CDR2 YYEEEE. The CDR3 contains 14 residues. CDR3 region: CASSPDRESYEQYF. The CDR3 DNA reads as TGTGCCAGCAGCCCGGACAGGGAATCCTACGAGCAGTACTTC. The variable domain in full, with the rest retrieved from reference TRBV5-6 and TRBJ2-7, is DAGVTQSPTHLIKTRGQQVTLRCSPKSGHDTVSWYQQALGQGPQFIFQYYEEEERQRGNFPDRFSGHQFPNYSSELNVNALLLGDSALYLCASSPDRESYEQYFGPGTRLTVT.

This clone was observed once. The chain has TRBV25-1 and TRBJ1-4; D is perhaps TRBD1 (5 bases). This CDR3 region has 15 residues. The V end lost 3 bases, the J end lost 3 bases, and 11 bases lay between the germline ends. Germline V gives CDR1 MGHDK, CDR2 SYGVNS. The CDR3 DNA sequence: TGTGCCAGCAGTGACCTCTGGGGGGCTAATGAAAAACTGTTTTTT. Translation gives CASSDLWGANEKLFF.

V and J are TRBV5-1 and TRBJ2-1; D unresolved. Germline V gives CDR1 SGHRS, CDR2 YFSETQ. Between the trimmed V and J ends, which lost 0 bases and 2 bases, there was a span of 15 bases. The CDR3 extends over 17 amino acids. The CDR3: CASSLAVGQDAYNEQFF. The CDR3 nucleotides read TGCGCCAGCAGCTTGGCCGTTGGCCAGGATGCCTACAATGAGCAGTTCTTC.

The V call is TRBV7-9, the J call TRBJ2-4; D is uncertain. Trimming took 1 base from V and 0 from J, leaving 4 bases between them. Germline V lookup: CDR1 SEHNR, CDR2 FQNEAQ (reference sequence). The CDR3 is made up of 14 amino acids. CDR3: CASSLGLAKNIQYF. DNA for the CDR3: TGTGCCAGCAGCTTAGGACTAGCCAAAAACATTCAGTACTTC.

The CDR3 region is CASSRRTGVNTGELFF. CDR3 nucleotide sequence: TGTGCCAGCAGCCGAAGGACAGGGGTAAACACCGGGGAGCTGTTTTTT. This chain joins TRBV5-5 and TRBJ2-2; 9 positions match TRBD1. Trimming cost V 4 bases and J 2 bases; bases outside gene matches: 6. The germline V gene has CDR1 SGHKS and CDR2 YYEKEE (reference sequence). The CDR3 is made up of 16 amino acids.

The gene calls are TRBV5-1 and TRBJ1-6; TRBD1 matches 9 bases. The CDR3 length is 15 residues. Per germline, CDR1 SGHRS and CDR2 YFSETQ. The ends lost 5 bases at V and 5 bases at J; junction bases unmatched: 5. CDR3 bases: TGCGCCAGCAGACAAGGGACAGGGCATAATTCACCCCTCCACTTT. It yields the protein CASRQGTGHNSPLHF.

This clone occurred a few times. V and J are TRBV5-1 and TRBJ2-7; D unresolved. V was clipped by 4 bases and J by 0 bases, with 14 bases between them. CDR3 length equals 15 residues. Germline CDR1 and CDR2: SGHRS and YFSETQ. The chain's CDR3 is CASSPPDPSSYEQYF. CDR3 coding DNA: TGCGCCAGCAGCCCCCCGGACCCGAGCTCCTACGAGCAGTACTTC.

On this clone: This sample includes further DNA sequences coding for the same CDR3. CDR3 protein: CASSPGQSNQPQHF. The DNA for the CDR3 is TGTGCCAGCTCACCTGGGCAAAGCAATCAGCCCCAGCATTTT. The chain has TRBV18 and TRBJ1-5; D is unclear. Germline V gene data show CDR1 as KGHSH and CDR2 as LQKENI. The CDR3 runs 14 residues. Trimming took 3 bases from V and 1 from J, leaving 7 bases between them. Complete variable domain (other parts from reference TRBV18 and TRBJ1-5): NAGVMQNPRHLVRRRGQEARLRCSPMKGHSHVYWYRQLPEEGLKFMVYLQKENIIDESGMPKERFSAEFPKEGPSILRIQQVVRGDSAAYFCASSPGQSNQPQHFGDGTRLSIL.

The rearrangement joins TRBV29-1 to TRBJ2-7; D is possibly TRBD1 (5 bases). CDR1 and CDR2 (germline): SQVTM, ANQGSEA. This CDR3 has 13 residues. V lost 6 bases to trimming and J lost 0 bases, with 12 bases between them. The DNA of the CDR3 is TGCAGCGTCGTTGACAGTCCCTCCTACGAGCAGTACTTC. Translating gives CSVVDSPSYEQYF.

The CDR3 DNA reads TGCGCCAGCAGCTTAACAGGGCATCCTGACACTGAAGCTTTCTTT. This codes for CASSLTGHPDTEAFF. The V call is TRBV5-1, the J call TRBJ1-1, with D possibly being TRBD1 (6 bases). The CDR3 loop spans 15 amino acids. Germline CDR1 SGHRS, CDR2 YFSETQ. Trimming removed 2 bases at V and 3 bases at J, with 14 bases between.

Written as DNA, the CDR3 is TGTGCCAGCAGTTACGAAGGCTTGAACACTGAAGCTTTCTTT. Its translation is CASSYEGLNTEAFF. J is TRBJ1-1 and V is TRBV6-6, with D unresolved. The length of the CDR3 is 14 residues. V was clipped by 2 bases and J by 0 bases, with 7 bases between them. The germline CDR1 and CDR2 sequences are MNHNY and SVGAGI (reference sequence).

This rearrangement joins TRBV13 to TRBJ1-2; 8 positions match TRBD1. The CDR3 is 14 residues long. CDR1 and CDR2 from the germline V gene are PRHDT and FYEKMQ (reference sequence). V gave up 2 bases and J gave up 8 bases; unmatched junction bases: 7. CDR3 sequence: CASSLLDRAGGYTF. CDR3 DNA: TGTGCCAGCAGCTTATTGGACAGGGCAGGCGGCTACACCTTC. Complete variable domain (other parts from reference TRBV13 and TRBJ1-2): AAGVIQSPRHLIKEKRETATLKCYPIPRHDTVYWYQQGPGQDPQFLISFYEKMQSDKGSIPDRFSAQQFSDYHSELNMSSLELGDSALYFCASSLLDRAGGYTFGSGTRLTVV.